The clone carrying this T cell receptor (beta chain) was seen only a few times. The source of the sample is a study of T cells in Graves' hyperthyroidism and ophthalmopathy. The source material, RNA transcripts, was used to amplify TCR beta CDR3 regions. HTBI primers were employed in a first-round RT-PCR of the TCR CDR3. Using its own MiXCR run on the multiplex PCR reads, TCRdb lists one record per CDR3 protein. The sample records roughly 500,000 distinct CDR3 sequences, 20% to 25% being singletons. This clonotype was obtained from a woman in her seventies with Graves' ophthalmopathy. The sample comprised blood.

The DNA of the CDR3 is TGTGCCAGCAGCTTCGGGACTAGCGGGATCCACAAGTTAGATACGCAGTATTTT. Its protein is CASSFGTSGIHKLDTQYF. The chain carries TRBV7-9 and TRBJ2-3, with 13 nucleotides matching TRBD2. Unmatched junction bases numbered 11, after V lost 3 bases and J lost 5 bases. CDR1 is SEHNR, CDR2 FQNEAQ, per germline (reference sequence). The CDR3 length is 18 residues.